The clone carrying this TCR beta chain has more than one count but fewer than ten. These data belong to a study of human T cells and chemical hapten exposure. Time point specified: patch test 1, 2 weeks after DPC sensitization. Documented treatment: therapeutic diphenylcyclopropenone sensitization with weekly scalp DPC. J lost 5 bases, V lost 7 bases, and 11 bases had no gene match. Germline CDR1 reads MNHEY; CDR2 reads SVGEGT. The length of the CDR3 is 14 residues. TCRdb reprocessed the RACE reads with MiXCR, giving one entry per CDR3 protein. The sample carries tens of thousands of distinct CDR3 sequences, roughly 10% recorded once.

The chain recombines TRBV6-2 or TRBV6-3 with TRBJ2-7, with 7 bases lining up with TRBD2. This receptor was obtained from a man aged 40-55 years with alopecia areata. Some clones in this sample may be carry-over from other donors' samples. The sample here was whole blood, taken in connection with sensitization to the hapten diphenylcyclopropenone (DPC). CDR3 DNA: TGTGCCAGCAAGGAGGGAGGGAATCTCAACGAGCAGTACGTC. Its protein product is CASKEGGNLNEQYV.